A selection of T cell receptor beta chains follows, all from one sample in a study of blood T cell repertoires in COVID-19. The protocol was immunoSEQ multiplex PCR, while the TCRdb copy is restricted to in-frame clones and leaves out a portion. The sample has approximately 150,000 clones; 70% to 80% are singletons. Sequencing was done on a sample of peripheral blood. These receptors all stem from a woman in her sixties or seventies with COVID-19, enrolled during active disease. Both conserved end residues are part of each CDR3. A D gene is named only where the DNA matches it firmly. Clone size is stated in some rows and not others, as once, few, many or a class when expanded.

d_call	j_call	cdr3_length	v_call	clone_size	cdr3_nt	cdr3_aa
TRBD1	TRBJ1-1	15	TRBV7-9	NA	TGTGCCAGCAGTGGACAGGGGCTGAAGAACACTGAAGCTTTCTTT	CASSGQGLKNTEAFF
TRBD2	TRBJ2-4	18	TRBV3-1/TRBV3-2	few	TGTGCCAGCAGCCCCCTCCCTAGCGGGACCCTAGCCAAAAACATTCAGTACTTC	CASSPLPSGTLAKNIQYF
TRBD1	TRBJ1-5	19	TRBV7-2	NA	TGTGCCAGCAGCGTTCAATCGACAGGGACTTTTTATAGCAATCAGCCCCAGCATTTT	CASSVQSTGTFYSNQPQHF
TRBD2	TRBJ2-2	16	TRBV5-4	once	TGTGCCAGCAGCTTGGGTAGCGGGAGTAATACCGGGGAGCTGTTTTTT	CASSLGSGSNTGELFF
TRBD1	TRBJ1-1	16	TRBV7-2	NA	TGTGCCAGCAGCTTAGGCCCGGGACAGCAGAACACTGAAGCTTTCTTT	CASSLGPGQQNTEAFF
NA	TRBJ1-2	17	TRBV7-9	NA	TGTGCCAGCGGCGAGCAACCCGGGACATTTCGTAACTATGGCTACACCTTC	CASGEQPGTFRNYGYTF
NA	TRBJ1-5	15	TRBV15	NA	TGTGCCACCAGCAGAGATCAGGAGGGTCATCAGCCCCAGCATTTT	CATSRDQEGHQPQHF
NA	TRBJ2-3	15	TRBV9	NA	TGTGCCAGCAGCGTCGGACTCCCCAGCACAGATACGCAGTATTTT	CASSVGLPSTDTQYF
TRBD2	TRBJ2-2	17	TRBV18	NA	TGTGCCAGCTCACCCAGACTAGCGGGGAGAAACACCGGGGAGCTGTTTTTT	CASSPRLAGRNTGELFF
TRBD1	TRBJ1-5	14	TRBV19	NA	TGTGCCAGTAGTATTGGACAGGTCTATCAGCCCCAGCATTTT	CASSIGQVYQPQHF
NA	TRBJ2-3	16	TRBV3-1/TRBV3-2	NA	TGTGCCAGCAGCCAAGATCCAGGGGCTAGCACAGATACGCAGTATTTT	CASSQDPGASTDTQYF
NA	TRBJ2-6	16	TRBV7-2	NA	TGTGCCAGCAGCCCGGAGGCAAACTCTGGGGCCAACGTCCTGACTTTC	CASSPEANSGANVLTF
TRBD1	TRBJ1-2	15	TRBV10-3	NA	TGTGCCATCAGTGGGGGACAGGACCTAAACTATGGCTACACCTTC	CAISGGQDLNYGYTF
NA	TRBJ2-7	14	TRBV19	NA	TGTGCCAGTAGTATAGGAGCGGGCTCCTACGAGCAGTACTTC	CASSIGAGSYEQYF
NA	TRBJ1-6	16	TRBV21-1	NA	TGTGCCAGCAGCACTGACCCCGGGACAGGCGGATCACCCCTCCACTTT	CASSTDPGTGGSPLHF
TRBD1	TRBJ1-2	13	TRBV7-3	NA	TGTGCCAGCCCTCGGGACAGGCACTATGGCTACACCTTC	CASPRDRHYGYTF
NA	TRBJ2-7	15	TRBV27	NA	TGTGCCAGCAGTTTATTATTACAGCCACCCTACGAGCAGTACTTC	CASSLLLQPPYEQYF
NA	TRBJ2-7	12	TRBV29-1	NA	TGCAGCGTTGGGTCAGAAGACTACGAGCAGTACTTC	CSVGSEDYEQYF
NA	TRBJ1-6	14	TRBV2	NA	TGTGCCAGCAGCGGTCTTTGGGGGCGTTCACCCCTCCACTTT	CASSGLWGRSPLHF
TRBD1	TRBJ2-2	13	TRBV29-1	NA	TGCAGCTGGAAGGGGGCGGGCACCGGGGAGCTGTTTTTT	CSWKGAGTGELFF
TRBD1	TRBJ1-6	15	TRBV18	NA	TGTGCCAGCTCACCACAGACAGGGACTAATTCACCCCTCCACTTT	CASSPQTGTNSPLHF
NA	TRBJ2-1	14	TRBV19	NA	TGTGCCAGTAGTATTGCGGGGAGATACAATGAGCAGTTCTTC	CASSIAGRYNEQFF
NA	TRBJ2-2	14	TRBV27	NA	TGTGCCAGCAGTTGGGCGAGCATCACCGGGGAGCTGTTTTTT	CASSWASITGELFF
NA	TRBJ1-4	16	TRBV28	NA	TGTGCCAGCAGTTTTGGCGGAGGACAGCACACTGAAAAACTGTTTTTT	CASSFGGGQHTEKLFF
TRBD1	TRBJ1-4	17	TRBV4-3	NA	TGCGCCAGCAGCCCGGGACAGAAGCATTCGGGGGAAGAAAAACTGTTTTTT	CASSPGQKHSGEEKLFF
TRBD1	TRBJ1-2	17	TRBV19	NA	TGTGCCAGTAGTCCCTCAACCGGGACAGAAAGAAACTATGGCTACACCTTC	CASSPSTGTERNYGYTF
NA	TRBJ2-1	15	TRBV7-7	NA	TGTGCTAGCAGCCATGCCCGGACAGTTTACAATGAGCAGTTCTTC	CASSHARTVYNEQFF
NA	TRBJ1-6	14	TRBV27	NA	TGTGCCAGCGCCTTACAGGGCGATAATTCACCCCTCCACTTT	CASALQGDNSPLHF
TRBD1	TRBJ1-1	15	TRBV5-1	NA	TGCGCCAGCAGCGTAGAACAGGGGGCGCGGACTGAAGCTTTCTTT	CASSVEQGARTEAFF
TRBD1	TRBJ2-5	15	TRBV5-1	NA	TGCGCCAGCAGTTCCGGGACAGGGGTCAGGGAGACCCAGTACTTC	CASSSGTGVRETQYF
NA	TRBJ1-5	16	TRBV7-8	few	TGTGCCAGCAACGAACAGGGATTGACCAAGAATCAGCCCCAGCATTTT	CASNEQGLTKNQPQHF
NA	TRBJ2-3	16	TRBV20-1	once	TGCAGTGCTAGTCCTTTAACTTGGGCCTCGGTGGATACGCAGTATTTT	CSASPLTWASVDTQYF
TRBD1	TRBJ2-3	13	TRBV28	NA	TGTGCCAGCAGCCCCCCGGGACAGCTTACGCAGTATTTT	CASSPPGQLTQYF
NA	TRBJ2-5	14	TRBV21-1	NA	TGTGCCAGCAACTCTAGGGGAATACAAGAGACCCAGTACTTC	CASNSRGIQETQYF
TRBD2	TRBJ2-3	14	TRBV4-2	few	TGTGCCAGCAGTCTAGCGGGAGTTACAGATACGCAGTATTTT	CASSLAGVTDTQYF
TRBD2	TRBJ2-1	15	TRBV19	NA	TGTGCCAGTAGTCCCCGACTAGCGGGACACAATGAGCAGTTCTTC	CASSPRLAGHNEQFF
NA	TRBJ1-2	13	TRBV12-5	once	TGTGCTAGTGGTTTGGAGGGGGAAGCTGGCTACACCTTC	CASGLEGEAGYTF
NA	TRBJ1-5	16	TRBV6-2/TRBV6-3	NA	TGTGCCAGCAGTAAAACAGGCCTCGAGGGCAATCAGCCCCAGCATTTT	CASSKTGLEGNQPQHF
TRBD2	TRBJ2-5	14	TRBV5-1	NA	TGCGCCAGCAGCATGCGGGGGGGCGGAGAGACCCAGTACTTC	CASSMRGGGETQYF
TRBD2	TRBJ2-5	16	TRBV6-1	NA	TGTGCCAGCAGTGGCCTTGTGGCGGGGGGGCAAGAGACCCAGTACTTC	CASSGLVAGGQETQYF
NA	TRBJ1-2	14	TRBV3-1/TRBV3-2	NA	TGTGCCAGCAGCCCGAAGCCAGGGTCGTATGGCTACACCTTC	CASSPKPGSYGYTF
TRBD1	TRBJ2-2	17	TRBV4-2	NA	TGTGCCAGCAGCCAAGATCAAGCCAGGGGGCGTTCCGGGGAGCTGTTTTTT	CASSQDQARGRSGELFF
TRBD1	TRBJ2-1	15	TRBV24-1	NA	TGTGCCACCAGCTCCGGGACAGGGGTATACAATGAGCAGTTCTTC	CATSSGTGVYNEQFF
TRBD2	TRBJ2-7	19	TRBV23-1	NA	TGCGCCAGCAGTCAACCCGGACTGGGCAAGGGGACTAGACCCTACGAGCAGTACTTC	CASSQPGLGKGTRPYEQYF
TRBD2	TRBJ2-3	14	TRBV5-1	once	TGCGCCAGCAGCTTGGAGCGGGAGACAGATACGCAGTATTTT	CASSLERETDTQYF
NA	TRBJ1-1	13	TRBV15	NA	TGTGCCACCAGACTCGGGGTGAACACTGAAGCTTTCTTT	CATRLGVNTEAFF